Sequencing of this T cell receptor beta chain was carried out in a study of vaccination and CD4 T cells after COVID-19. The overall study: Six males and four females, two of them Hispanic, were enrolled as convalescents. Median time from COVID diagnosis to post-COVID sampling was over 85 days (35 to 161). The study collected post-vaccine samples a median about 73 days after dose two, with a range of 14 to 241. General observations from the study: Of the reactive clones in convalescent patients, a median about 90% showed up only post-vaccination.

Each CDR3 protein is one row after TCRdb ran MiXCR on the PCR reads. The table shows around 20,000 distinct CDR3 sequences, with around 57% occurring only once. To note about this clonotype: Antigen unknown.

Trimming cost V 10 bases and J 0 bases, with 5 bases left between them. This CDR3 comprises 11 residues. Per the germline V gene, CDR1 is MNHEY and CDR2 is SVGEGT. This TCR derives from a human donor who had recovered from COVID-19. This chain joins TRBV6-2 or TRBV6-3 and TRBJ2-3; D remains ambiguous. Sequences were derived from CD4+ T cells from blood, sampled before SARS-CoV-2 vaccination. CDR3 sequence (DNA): TGTGCCACCCTTAGCACAGATACGCAGTATTTT. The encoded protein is CATLSTDTQYF.